This T cell receptor beta chain appears in the sequencing data of a study of blood T cell repertoires in COVID-19. On the study more broadly: Acute and convalescent COVID-19 specimens originated in the United States, Italy and Spain. From T cells, B-cell-depleted T cells, or PBMCs came the material, which was cDNA or gDNA.

Germline V lookup: CDR1 MNHEY, CDR2 SVGAGI. The CDR3 runs 15 residues. The V end was cut by 6 bases, the J end by 0 bases, with 14 bases between. Original processing notes: Nucleated cell counts were estimated from reference gene primer amplification. Measured with immunoSEQ multiplex PCR; TCRdb has only the in-frame clones, and not every one. The V and J calls and clone size were taken over from that table, and D and trimming were inferred from the DNA. The data show 250,000 to 300,000 clones, with around 87% seen just once and roughly 2.4% held by the top ten. The rearrangement joins TRBV6-5 to TRBJ1-2; D call uncertain. Source material: peripheral blood. The origin of this receptor is a woman aged 45 to 65 who had recovered from COVID-19. CDR3 protein: CASSPRRVTNYGYTF. The CDR3 nucleotides read TGTGCCAGCAGCCCAAGGCGGGTTACTAACTATGGCTACACCTTC.